The 32 T cell receptor beta chains below come from one sample, sequenced in a study of control samples from healthy donors and cancer patients. Measured with immunoSEQ multiplex PCR; TCRdb has only the in-frame clones, and not every one. The data show some 170,000 clones, under 96% seen once. Source material: blood. These receptors all stem from a woman aged 25-40 years in good health.

This sequence joins TRBV28 and TRBJ2-3; 9 positions match TRBD2. The CDR3 totals 15 residues. Trimming at V came to 3 bases and at J to 2 bases, leaving 3 bases not matched to a gene. Germline V CDR1 and CDR2: MDHEN, SYDVKM. The CDR3 reads CASSFGGRDTDTQYF. The CDR3 nucleotides read TGTGCCAGCAGTTTTGGCGGGAGGGACACAGATACGCAGTATTTT. The full variable domain, with the rest looked up from reference TRBV28 and TRBJ2-3, is DVKVTQSSRYLVKRTGEKVFLECVQDMDHENMFWYRQDPGLGLRLIYFSYDVKMKEKGDIPEGYSVSREKKERFSLILESASTNQTSMYLCASSFGGRDTDTQYFGPGTRLTVL.

The genes are TRBV7-9 and TRBJ1-6; D gene ambiguous. Germline V gives CDR1 SEHNR, CDR2 FQNEAQ (reference sequence). This CDR3 has 16 residues. The V end lost 5 bases, the J end lost 9 bases, and 20 bases lay between the germline ends. The chain's CDR3 is CASSVGGYGRVSPLHF. CDR3 coding DNA: TGTGCCAGCAGCGTGGGAGGGTATGGTCGGGTTTCACCCCTCCACTTT.

Turning to this clone: The sample carries other DNA sequences with the same CDR3. The chain links TRBV27 to TRBJ1-5, with D perhaps matching TRBD1 (6 bases). Trimming removed 1 base at V and 2 bases at J, with 9 bases between. Germline CDR1 is MNHEY and CDR2 is SMNVEV (reference sequence). The CDR3 is 15 residues long. The DNA of the CDR3 is TGTGCCAGCAGTTTATTCAGGGGAGGCAATCAGCCCCAGCATTTT. It yields the protein CASSLFRGGNQPQHF.

The V and J genes are TRBV19 and TRBJ1-2; D remains unclear. The germline V gene encodes CDR1 LNHDA and CDR2 SQIVND (reference sequence). The CDR3 contains 11 residues. Trimming took off 3 bases at V and 7 bases at J, with 6 bases between the two ends. CDR3 bases: TGTGCCAGTAGTATGGGCAGTGGCTACACCTTC. This translates into CASSMGSGYTF.

J is TRBJ2-7 and V is TRBV28, with 10 positions matching TRBD2. This CDR3 is built from 14 residues. CDR1 is MDHEN and CDR2 is SYDVKM in the germline V gene. V shed 6 bases, J shed 4 bases, and the junction held 6 bases outside the gene matches. CDR3: CASSLSGRGYEQYF. The CDR3 DNA follows: TGTGCCAGCAGCTTAAGCGGGAGGGGTTACGAGCAGTACTTC.

A single count supports this clone. The chain couples TRBV11-3 to TRBJ1-5; D uncertain. Trimming removed 1 base from V and 6 bases from J, with 7 bases in between. This CDR3 contains 13 residues. Per germline, CDR1 SGHNT and CDR2 YENEEA. For the CDR3, the DNA is TGTGCCAGCAGCTTAGGAGAAACTCAGCCCCAGCATTTT. Translated: CASSLGETQPQHF.

The V gene is TRBV5-1, the J gene TRBJ2-3, with 8 nucleotides matching TRBD2. V dropped 4 bases and J dropped 0; count of bases not matched to a gene: 13. Germline CDR1 SGHRS, CDR2 YFSETQ. The CDR3 runs to 18 residues. The CDR3 coding sequence is TGCGCCAGCAGCCCGGGACTAGGCTTAAGCACTAGCACAGATACGCAGTATTTT. This translates into CASSPGLGLSTSTDTQYF.

This chain joins TRBV2 and TRBJ2-5, with 15 bases that match TRBD2. The germline CDR1 and CDR2 sequences are SNHLY and FYNNEI. The junction had 3 bases not matched to a gene; V was cut back by 6 bases and J by 7 bases. The CDR3 is 14 amino acids. The CDR3 loop is CASRGLAGGGTQYF. DNA of the CDR3: TGTGCCAGCAGGGGACTAGCGGGGGGTGGGACCCAGTACTTC.

V usage is TRBV3-1 (or the pseudogene TRBV3-2) and J usage is TRBJ2-5; 8 bases fit TRBD1. V lost 4 bases, J lost 3 bases, and 10 bases stayed unmatched. This CDR3 contains 16 residues. CDR1 is LGHDT, CDR2 YNNKEL, per germline (reference sequence). The CDR3 DNA sequence: TGTGCCAGCAGCCGACGGGACAGGCGTTCCAAAGAGACCCAGTACTTC. Protein product: CASSRRDRRSKETQYF.

This clone has only one observation. V is TRBV28 and J is TRBJ1-6, with D possibly TRBD1 on 6 matching bases. The CDR3 covers 20 residues. The germline V and J ends were trimmed by 4 bases and 3 bases, with 25 bases remaining between them. Germline-derived CDR1 and CDR2 are MDHEN and SYDVKM. CDR3 DNA: TGTGCCAGCAGTTCGCATGCGCCCCCGGCAGGGGAGTACTATAATTCACCCCTCCACTTT. This translates into CASSSHAPPAGEYYNSPLHF.

CDR3 residues: CASGLDATGAYEQYF. The CDR3 DNA reads TGTGCTAGTGGTTTGGACGCGACAGGGGCCTACGAGCAGTACTTC. The chain carries TRBV12-5 and TRBJ2-7; TRBD1 aligns across 8 bases. The junction had 4 bases not matched to a gene; V was cut back by 1 base and J by 2 bases. CDR1 and CDR2 from the germline V gene are LGHNT and FRNRAP. The CDR3 covers 15 residues.

The chain combines TRBV7-9 with TRBJ1-4; TRBD1 might be the D (6 bases). The CDR3 covers 14 residues. V dropped 4 bases and J dropped 0 bases, with 6 bases sitting between them. Germline CDR1 and CDR2: SEHNR and FQNEAQ (reference sequence). The CDR3: CASSWTATNEKLFF. CDR3 sequence (DNA): TGTGCCAGCAGCTGGACAGCAACTAATGAAAAACTGTTTTTT. The whole variable domain, filled in from reference TRBV7-9 and TRBJ1-4, reads DTGVSQNPRHKITKRGQNVTFRCDPISEHNRLYWYRQTLGQGPEFLTYFQNEAQLEKSRLLSDRFSAERPKGSFSTLEIQRTEQGDSAMYLCASSWTATNEKLFFGSGTQLSVL.

The gene calls are TRBV28 and TRBJ1-2; D is perhaps TRBD1 (5 bases). CDR1 and CDR2 (germline): MDHEN, SYDVKM. Trimming took off 2 bases at V and 7 bases at J, with 11 bases between the two ends. CDR3 length equals 13 residues. CDR3 in DNA: TGTGCCAGCAGTTTACCAGGGCTGGCTGGCTACACCTTC. The encoded protein is CASSLPGLAGYTF.

The chain uses TRBV27 and TRBJ2-5; D is perhaps TRBD2 (5 bases). V lost 1 base, J lost 5 bases, and 14 bases lay in between. The CDR3 is made up of 15 amino acids. Germline V CDR1 and CDR2: MNHEY, SMNVEV (reference sequence). In DNA, the CDR3 is TGTGCCAGCAGTTTATTGCCTAGCTCGGTGGAGACCCAGTACTTC. Its protein product is CASSLLPSSVETQYF.

The chain has TRBV29-1 and TRBJ1-6; D gene ambiguous. Per germline, CDR1 SQVTM and CDR2 ANQGSEA. With 3 bases removed from V and 6 bases from J, the gap between germline ends came to 15 bases. CDR3 length: 15 amino acids. CDR3 region: CSVDGSQVLNSPLHF. In nucleotides, the CDR3 is TGCAGCGTTGACGGCTCGCAGGTCCTTAATTCACCCCTCCACTTT.

V gene TRBV7-8 combines with J gene TRBJ1-2, with D tentatively TRBD1 (6 bases). The CDR3 runs 16 residues. Germline values: CDR1 SGHVS, CDR2 FQNEAQ. Trimming took off 5 bases at V and 1 base at J, with 17 bases between the two ends. The CDR3 nucleotides are TGTGCCAGCAGCATCGGACAGAGATACAATAACTATGGCTACACCTTC. Translation gives CASSIGQRYNNYGYTF.

CDR3 nucleotides: TGTGCCAGCAGTGATATTCCGGGACCCCACTTCGAGCAGTACTTC. It specifies CASSDIPGPHFEQYF. This chain joins TRBV6-1 and TRBJ2-7, with D possibly called TRBD1 or TRBD2 (5 bases each). Trimming pared 3 bases from V and 6 bases from J, leaving 18 bases between. Germline-derived CDR1 and CDR2 are MNHNS and SASEGT. This CDR3 region has 15 residues.

This clone came up once. This rearrangement joins TRBV24-1 to TRBJ2-3; TRBD2 matches 10 bases. The CDR3 sequence is 18 residues long. Unmatched junction bases numbered 13, after V lost 2 bases and J lost 6 bases. Looked up from germline, CDR1 is KGHDR and CDR2 is SFDVKD. Written as DNA, the CDR3 is TGTGCCACCAGTGATTCGGGGAGGACTAGCGGTGGGCGGGATACGCAGTATTTT. Protein: CATSDSGRTSGGRDTQYF.

V usage is TRBV28 and J usage is TRBJ1-1; TRBD1 is a possible D gene (5 bases). Germline CDR1 reads MDHEN; CDR2 reads SYDVKM. The CDR3 runs to 16 residues. V was clipped by 2 bases and J by 1 base, with 14 bases between them. As DNA, the CDR3 is TGTGCCAGCAGTTTACAGGACAACCCTACGAACACTGAAGCTTTCTTT. As protein: CASSLQDNPTNTEAFF.

V gene TRBV7-9 combines with J gene TRBJ2-1, with TRBD2 as a possible D gene (6 bases). Trimming cost V 1 base and J 5 bases, with 12 bases left between them. Germline-derived CDR1 and CDR2 are SEHNR and FQNEAQ (reference sequence). CDR3 length equals 15 residues. CDR3 DNA: TGTGCCAGCAGCTTAGGAGTGACTAGTAACAATGAGCAGTTCTTC. It codes for CASSLGVTSNNEQFF.

The rearrangement links TRBV14 to TRBJ2-7, with TRBD1 as a possible D gene (5 bases). Germline CDR1 SGHDN, CDR2 FVKESK. This CDR3 is built from 13 residues. V was shortened by 5 bases and J by 3 bases, with 11 bases between the two germline ends. The CDR3 reads CASSATVNYEQYF. CDR3 in DNA: TGTGCCAGCAGCGCGACAGTCAACTACGAGCAGTACTTC.

CDR3 nucleotides: TGTGCCAGCGGCTGGACAAACTACAATGAGCAGTTCTTC. Its protein product is CASGWTNYNEQFF. The rearrangement links TRBV2 to TRBJ2-1; possibly TRBD1 for D (5 bases). Trimming took 8 bases from V and 3 from J, leaving 11 bases between them. The CDR3 runs to 13 residues. Germline V CDR1 and CDR2: SNHLY, FYNNEI.

The table lists this clone with a few counts. This sequence joins TRBV4-1 and TRBJ1-2, with D perhaps TRBD1 (5 bases). Germline values: CDR1 MGHRA, CDR2 YSYEKL. This CDR3 contains 15 residues. V was clipped by 1 base and J by 8 bases, with 17 bases between them. The CDR3 DNA reads TGCGCCAGCAGCCAAGGATGGGGACCTCAGGTCGGCTACACCTTC. Amino acid sequence: CASSQGWGPQVGYTF.

The chain uses TRBV2 and TRBJ2-2; 10 bases fit TRBD1. Per the germline V gene, CDR1 is SNHLY and CDR2 is FYNNEI. The V segment lost 6 bases and the J segment 6 bases; nucleotides outside the gene matches: 4. The CDR3 sequence is 14 residues long. CDR3 loop: CASRVDRGPGELFF. The CDR3 DNA is TGTGCCAGCAGGGTTGACAGGGGGCCCGGGGAGCTGTTTTTT. The whole variable domain, filled in from reference TRBV2 and TRBJ2-2, reads EPEVTQTPSHQVTQMGQEVILRCVPISNHLYFYWYRQILGQKVEFLVSFYNNEISEKSEIFDDQFSVERPDGSNFTLKIRSTKLEDSAMYFCASRVDRGPGELFFGEGSRLTVL.

CDR3: CSAIADGYTF. The CDR3 coding sequence is TGCAGTGCTATCGCGGATGGCTACACCTTC. The V gene is TRBV20-1, the J gene TRBJ1-2, with D hard to call. CDR3 size: 10 residues. V was shortened by 4 bases and J by 6 bases, with 6 bases between the two germline ends. The germline V gene has CDR1 DFQATT and CDR2 SNEGSKA (reference sequence).

The chain joins TRBV9 to TRBJ2-2; D unclear. V lost 4 bases to trimming and J lost 0 bases, with 10 bases between them. Germline assignment: CDR1 SGDLS and CDR2 YYNGEE. The CDR3 loop spans 15 amino acids. This CDR3 reads CASSPPQSNTGELFF. The CDR3 DNA is TGTGCCAGCAGCCCCCCTCAGTCGAACACCGGGGAGCTGTTTTTT.

The chain joins TRBV7-3 to TRBJ2-1, with TRBD1 as a possible D gene (6 bases). Trimming shortened V by 5 bases and J by 7 bases, and 9 bases separated the two germline ends. The CDR3 extends over 12 amino acids. Germline V gene data show CDR1 as SGHTA and CDR2 as FQGTGA. For the CDR3, the DNA is TGTGCCAGCAGCGTCACAGGGAATGAGCAGTTCTTC. This encodes CASSVTGNEQFF.

This clone was detected only once. The chain is built from TRBV2 and TRBJ2-1; TRBD1 is a possible D gene (6 bases). The CDR3 runs to 12 residues. Trimming took off 0 bases at V and 14 bases at J, with 11 bases between the two ends. Germline V gene sequence: CDR1 SNHLY, CDR2 FYNNEI. CDR3 in DNA: TGTGCCAGCAGTGAAGCGGGTTACAGGGAGTTCTTC. As protein: CASSEAGYREFF.

This chain uses TRBV12-3 or TRBV12-4 with TRBJ2-7; TRBD2 agrees at 9 bases. The length of the CDR3 is 13 residues. Trimming cost V 6 bases and J 4 bases; bases outside gene matches: 4. CDR3 DNA sequence: TGTGCCAGCAGCCCAGGACTAGCGTACGAGCAGTACTTC. This encodes CASSPGLAYEQYF.

The chain has TRBV11-2 and TRBJ1-1; D not resolved. Germline CDR1 is SGHAT and CDR2 is FQNNGV. The CDR3 extends over 15 amino acids. Trimming pared 2 bases from V and 2 bases from J, leaving 12 bases between. CDR3 DNA sequence: TGTGCCAGCAGCTTACAAACCGGGAGTAACACTGAAGCTTTCTTT. It specifies CASSLQTGSNTEAFF.

The rearrangement joins TRBV5-8 to TRBJ2-5; tentative D call: TRBD1 (6 bases). This CDR3 comprises 15 residues. Germline CDR1 is SGHTS and CDR2 is YDEGEE. Trimming stripped 3 bases from V and 5 bases from J, with 17 bases between. For the CDR3, the DNA is TGTGCCAGCAGCTACGGACAGACATCGGGGGAGACCCAGTACTTC. It codes for CASSYGQTSGETQYF.

The chain combines TRBV19 with TRBJ1-1, with D unresolved. The CDR3 has 14 amino acids. CDR1 is LNHDA, CDR2 SQIVND, per germline (reference sequence). Trimming pared 3 bases from V and 0 bases from J, leaving 8 bases between. CDR3 protein: CASSMYRMNTEAFF. CDR3 DNA sequence: TGTGCCAGTAGTATGTACAGAATGAACACTGAAGCTTTCTTT.